This T cell receptor beta chain derives from a study of cytomegalovirus exposure and HLA in healthy donors. Study-wide results and limits: Common viral pathogens (according to a later analysis) appeared linked to several of the most significant clusters.

PCR employed 60 Vbeta and 13 Jbeta primers. Some clones are missing from TCRdb's copy, which holds only in-frame ones; the method was immunoSEQ multiplex PCR. The sample table includes under 100,000 clones. Turning to this clone: Its antigen is unknown.

The CDR3 runs 12 residues. V was cut by 10 bases and J by 2 bases, with 12 bases left in between. Germline loops: CDR1 MNHEY, CDR2 SVGAGI. This receptor was obtained from a man aged 25-45 years in good health and CMV-seronegative. This rearrangement joins TRBV6-5 to TRBJ2-7, with D possibly being TRBD1 (5 bases). Sequenced material: PBMCs. The CDR3 sequence: CAISGPTYEQYF. The CDR3 DNA follows: TGTGCCATCTCAGGGCCGACCTACGAGCAGTACTTC.